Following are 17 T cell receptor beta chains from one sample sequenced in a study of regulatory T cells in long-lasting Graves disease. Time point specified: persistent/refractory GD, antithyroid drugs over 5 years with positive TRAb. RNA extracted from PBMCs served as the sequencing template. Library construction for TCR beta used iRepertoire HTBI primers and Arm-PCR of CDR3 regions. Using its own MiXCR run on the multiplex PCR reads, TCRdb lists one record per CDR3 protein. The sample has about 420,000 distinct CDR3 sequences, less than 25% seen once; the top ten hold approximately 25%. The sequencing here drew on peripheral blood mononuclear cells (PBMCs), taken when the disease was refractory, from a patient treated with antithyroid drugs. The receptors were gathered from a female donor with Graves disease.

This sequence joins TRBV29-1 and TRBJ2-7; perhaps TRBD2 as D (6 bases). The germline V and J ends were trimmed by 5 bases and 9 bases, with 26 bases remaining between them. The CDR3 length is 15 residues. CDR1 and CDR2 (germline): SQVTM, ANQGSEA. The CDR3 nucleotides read TGCAGCGTTCTAGGCGGGACCGACTTCCCCTCGGGGCAGTACTTC. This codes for CSVLGGTDFPSGQYF.

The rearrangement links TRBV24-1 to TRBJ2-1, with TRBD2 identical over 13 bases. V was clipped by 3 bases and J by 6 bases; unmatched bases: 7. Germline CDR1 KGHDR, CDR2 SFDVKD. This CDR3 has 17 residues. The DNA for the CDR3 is TGTGCCACCAGTGATACTACAGGACTAGCGGGGGCCAATGAGCAGTTCTTC. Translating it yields CATSDTTGLAGANEQFF.

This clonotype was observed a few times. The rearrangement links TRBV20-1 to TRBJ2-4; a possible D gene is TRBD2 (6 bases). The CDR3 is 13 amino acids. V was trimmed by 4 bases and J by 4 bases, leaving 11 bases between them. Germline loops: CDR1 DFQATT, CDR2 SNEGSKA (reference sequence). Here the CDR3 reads CSATAGPKNIQYF. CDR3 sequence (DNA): TGCAGTGCTACAGCGGGCCCGAAAAACATTCAGTACTTC.

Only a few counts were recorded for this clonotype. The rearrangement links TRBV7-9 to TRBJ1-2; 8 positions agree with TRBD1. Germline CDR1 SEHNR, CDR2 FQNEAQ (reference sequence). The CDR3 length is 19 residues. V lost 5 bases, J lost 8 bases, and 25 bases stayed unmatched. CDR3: CASSPRGTGGDSGWKGYTF. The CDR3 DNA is TGTGCCAGCAGCCCGCGGGGCACAGGGGGGGATTCAGGTTGGAAAGGCTACACCTTC.

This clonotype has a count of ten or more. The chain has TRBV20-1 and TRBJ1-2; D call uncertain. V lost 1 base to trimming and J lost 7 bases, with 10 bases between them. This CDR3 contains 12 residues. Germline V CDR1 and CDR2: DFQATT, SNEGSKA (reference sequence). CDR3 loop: CSARGREAGYTF. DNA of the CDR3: TGCAGTGCTAGAGGGCGGGAGGCTGGCTACACCTTC.

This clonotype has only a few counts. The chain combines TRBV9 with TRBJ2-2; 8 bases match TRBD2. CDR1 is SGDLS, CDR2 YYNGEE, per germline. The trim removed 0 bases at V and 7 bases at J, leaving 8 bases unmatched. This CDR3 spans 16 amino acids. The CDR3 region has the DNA TGTGCCAGCAGCGTAGTTTCGGGAGGGCCTGTCGGGGAGCTGTTTTTT. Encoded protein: CASSVVSGGPVGELFF.

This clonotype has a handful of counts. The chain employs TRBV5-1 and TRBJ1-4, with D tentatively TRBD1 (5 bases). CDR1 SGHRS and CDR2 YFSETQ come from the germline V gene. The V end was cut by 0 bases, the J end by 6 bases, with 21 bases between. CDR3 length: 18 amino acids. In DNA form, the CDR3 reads TGCGCCAGCAGCTTGGATGGTTGGCTGCGGGGGGTGGATGAAAAACTGTTTTTT. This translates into CASSLDGWLRGVDEKLFF. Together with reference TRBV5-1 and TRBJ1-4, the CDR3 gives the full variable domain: KAGVTQTPRYLIKTRGQQVTLSCSPISGHRSVSWYQQTPGQGLQFLFEYFSETQRNKGNFPGRFSGRQFSNSRSEMNVSTLELGDSALYLCASSLDGWLRGVDEKLFFGSGTQLSVL.

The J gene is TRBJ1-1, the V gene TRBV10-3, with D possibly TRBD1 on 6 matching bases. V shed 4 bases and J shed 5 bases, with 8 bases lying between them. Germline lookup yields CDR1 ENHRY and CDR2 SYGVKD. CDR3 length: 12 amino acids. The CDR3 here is CAISVQGTEAFF. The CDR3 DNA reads TGTGCCATCAGTGTGCAGGGGACTGAAGCTTTCTTT.

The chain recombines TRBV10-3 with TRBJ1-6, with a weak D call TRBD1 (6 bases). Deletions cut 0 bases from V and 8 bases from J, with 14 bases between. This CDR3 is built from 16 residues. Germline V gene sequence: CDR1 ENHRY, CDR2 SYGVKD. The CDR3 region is CAISESTRGSYSPLHF. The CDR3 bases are TGTGCCATCAGTGAGTCGACCAGGGGAAGTTATTCACCCCTCCACTTT.

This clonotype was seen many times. CDR3 bases: TGTGCCAGCAGCTCGCACCGGGACAGGAACTCCTACGAGCAGTACTTC. Translating gives CASSSHRDRNSYEQYF. The genes are TRBV7-2 and TRBJ2-7; the match to TRBD1 covers 8 bases. V was pared by 4 bases and J by 0 bases, with 8 bases of the junction left unmatched. The CDR3 runs 16 residues. CDR1 SGHTA and CDR2 FQGNSA come from the germline V gene. Full variable domain (rest looked up from reference TRBV7-2 and TRBJ2-7): GAGVSQSPSNKVTEKGKDVELRCDPISGHTALYWYRQSLGQGLEFLIYFQGNSAPDKSGLPSDRFSAERTGGSVSTLTIQRTQQEDSAVYLCASSSHRDRNSYEQYFGPGTRLTVT.

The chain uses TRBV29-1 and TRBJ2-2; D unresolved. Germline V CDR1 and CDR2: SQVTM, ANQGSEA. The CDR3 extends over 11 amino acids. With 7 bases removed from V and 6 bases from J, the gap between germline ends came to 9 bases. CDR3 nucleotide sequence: TGCAGCGGGCAGTCTCCCGGGGAGCTGTTTTTT. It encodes CSGQSPGELFF.

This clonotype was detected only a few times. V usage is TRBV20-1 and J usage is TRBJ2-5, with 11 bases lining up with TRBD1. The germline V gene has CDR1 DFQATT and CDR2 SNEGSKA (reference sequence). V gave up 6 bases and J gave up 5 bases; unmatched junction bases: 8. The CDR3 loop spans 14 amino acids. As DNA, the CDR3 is TGCAGTGCCCCCGGACAGGGGGCGCTTGAGACCCAGTACTTC. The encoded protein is CSAPGQGALETQYF.

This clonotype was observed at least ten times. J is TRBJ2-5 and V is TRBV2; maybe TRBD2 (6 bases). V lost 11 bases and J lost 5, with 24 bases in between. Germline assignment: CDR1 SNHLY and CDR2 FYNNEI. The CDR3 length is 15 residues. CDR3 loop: CAGRGSGRLGETQYF. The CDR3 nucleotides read TGTGCCGGCCGAGGTTCGGGGCGACTAGGCGAGACCCAGTACTTC.

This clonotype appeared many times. The CDR3 DNA reads as TGTGCCAGCAGTGAGCAGGGGGCAGGTGGGGCCGGGGAGCTGTTTTTT. Amino acids: CASSEQGAGGAGELFF. V and J are TRBV2 and TRBJ2-2, with 8 bases aligning to TRBD1. Germline V CDR1 and CDR2: SNHLY, FYNNEI. CDR3 length equals 16 residues. J gave up 6 bases and V 3 bases, and 9 bases lay outside the gene matches.

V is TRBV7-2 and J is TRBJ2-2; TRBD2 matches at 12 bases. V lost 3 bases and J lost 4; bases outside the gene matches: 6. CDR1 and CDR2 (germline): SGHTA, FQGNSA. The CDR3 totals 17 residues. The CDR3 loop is CASSFTGTSGFTGELFF. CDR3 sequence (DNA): TGTGCCAGCAGCTTTACCGGGACTAGCGGGTTCACCGGGGAGCTGTTTTTT.

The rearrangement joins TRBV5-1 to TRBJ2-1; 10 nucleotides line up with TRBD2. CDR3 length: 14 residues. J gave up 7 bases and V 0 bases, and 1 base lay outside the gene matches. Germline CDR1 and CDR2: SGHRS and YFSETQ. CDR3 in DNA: TGCGCCAGCAGCTTGGCTAGCGGGAGAAATGAGCAGTTCTTC. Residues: CASSLASGRNEQFF.

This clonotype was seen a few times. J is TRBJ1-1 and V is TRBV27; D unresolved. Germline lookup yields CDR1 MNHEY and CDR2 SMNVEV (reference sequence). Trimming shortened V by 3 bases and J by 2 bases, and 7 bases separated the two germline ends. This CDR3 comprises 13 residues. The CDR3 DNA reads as TGTGCCAGCAGTTTCTATCTTAACACTGAAGCTTTCTTT. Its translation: CASSFYLNTEAFF.